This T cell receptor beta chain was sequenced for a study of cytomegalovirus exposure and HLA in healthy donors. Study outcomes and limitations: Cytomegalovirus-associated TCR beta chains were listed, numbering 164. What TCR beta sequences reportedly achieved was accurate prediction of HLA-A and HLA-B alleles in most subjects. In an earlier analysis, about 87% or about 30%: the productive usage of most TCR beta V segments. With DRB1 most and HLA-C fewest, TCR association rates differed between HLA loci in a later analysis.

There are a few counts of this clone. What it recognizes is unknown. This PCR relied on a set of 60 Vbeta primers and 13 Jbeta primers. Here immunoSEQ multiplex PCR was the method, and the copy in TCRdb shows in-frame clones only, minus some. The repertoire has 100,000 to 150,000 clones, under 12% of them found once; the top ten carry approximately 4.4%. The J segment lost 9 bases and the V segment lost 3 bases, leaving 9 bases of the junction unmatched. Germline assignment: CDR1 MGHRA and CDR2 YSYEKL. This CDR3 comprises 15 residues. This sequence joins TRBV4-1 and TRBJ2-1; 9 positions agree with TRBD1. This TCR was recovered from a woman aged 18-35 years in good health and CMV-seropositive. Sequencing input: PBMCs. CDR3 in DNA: TGCGCCAGCAGCCAGTACGGACAGGGGTCGGGTGAGCAGTTCTTC. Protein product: CASSQYGQGSGEQFF.